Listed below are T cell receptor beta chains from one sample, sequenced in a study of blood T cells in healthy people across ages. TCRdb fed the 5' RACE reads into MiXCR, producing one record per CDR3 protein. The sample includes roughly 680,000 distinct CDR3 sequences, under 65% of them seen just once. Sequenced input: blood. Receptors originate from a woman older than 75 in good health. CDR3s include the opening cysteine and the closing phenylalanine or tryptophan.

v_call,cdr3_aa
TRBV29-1,CSVEGLADKNEQFF
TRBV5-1,CASMGGDTQYF
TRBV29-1,CSVEGTPVADTQYF
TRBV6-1,CASSDVWNEQFF
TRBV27,CASSLGLYYEQYF
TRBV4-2,CASSQVFATSGRRGPNTGELFF
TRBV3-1,CASSGGGRDQPQHF
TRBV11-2,CASSERGGASTDTQYF
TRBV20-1,CSAKSRDSSNYGYTF
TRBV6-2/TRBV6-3,CASSDGTENYGYTF
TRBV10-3,CAISEEESGANVLTF
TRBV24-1,CATSPGAYGYTF
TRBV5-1,CASSSDSHNEQFF
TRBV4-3,CASSQDVTGLVRGYTF
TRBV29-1,CSVGTSRYEQYF
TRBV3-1,CASSQHQGPNTEAFF
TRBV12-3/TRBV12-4,CASSANRGLETQYF